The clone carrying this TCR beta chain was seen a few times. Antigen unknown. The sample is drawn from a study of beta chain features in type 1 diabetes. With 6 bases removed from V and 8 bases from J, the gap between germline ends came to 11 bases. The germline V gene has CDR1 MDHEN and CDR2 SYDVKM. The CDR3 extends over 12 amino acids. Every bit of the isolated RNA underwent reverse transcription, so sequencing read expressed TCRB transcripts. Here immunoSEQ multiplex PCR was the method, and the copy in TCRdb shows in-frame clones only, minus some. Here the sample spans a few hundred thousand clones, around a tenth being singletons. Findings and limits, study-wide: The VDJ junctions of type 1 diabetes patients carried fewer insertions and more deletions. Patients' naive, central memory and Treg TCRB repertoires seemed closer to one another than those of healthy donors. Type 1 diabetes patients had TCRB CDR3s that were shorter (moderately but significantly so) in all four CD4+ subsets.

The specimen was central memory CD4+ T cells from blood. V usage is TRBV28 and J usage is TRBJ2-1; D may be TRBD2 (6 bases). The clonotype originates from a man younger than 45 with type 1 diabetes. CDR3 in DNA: TGTGCCAGCAGGGAAGCGGGCGATGAGCAGTTCTTC. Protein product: CASREAGDEQFF.